This T cell receptor beta chain was identified during a study of radiation and T cells in renal cell carcinoma. Comments on this clone: Its specificity is not known. The same CDR3 also results from other DNA sequences found in this sample.

As to time point: blood 4 weeks post-SBRT, at nephrectomy. As to treatment: 15 Gy SBRT to primary tumor, nephrectomy 4 weeks later. Nephrectomy followed 15 Gy stereotactic body radiation by 4 weeks. The assay was immunoSEQ multiplex PCR, and TCRdb's table has in-frame clones only and misses some. The sample shows around 180,000 clones, around 90% of them seen only once. Overall study results and limits: In blood, top tumor clones expanded by 2 weeks, shrinking by 4. Without pretreatment biopsies, baseline tumor clonotype presence was undetermined.

Trimming took 5 bases from V and 3 from J; bases not matched to a gene: 3. The CDR3 consists of 14 residues. Per germline, CDR1 SEHNR and CDR2 FQNEAQ (reference sequence). The source material was blood, sampled from a patient whose treatment included radiotherapy and nephrectomy. The receptor comes from a woman in her forties or fifties with renal cell carcinoma. The V gene is TRBV7-9, the J gene TRBJ2-5; TRBD2 matches 10 bases. The CDR3 here is CASSLGLAEETQYF. The CDR3 DNA is TGTGCCAGCAGCCTAGGACTAGCGGAAGAGACCCAGTACTTC.